These 5 T cell receptor beta chains came from one sample sequenced in a study of CD8 T cells in ankylosing spondylitis. Overall study results and limits: In ankylosing spondylitis blood, a motif of roughly eight highly homologous TCR beta variants appeared characteristic.

These receptors' targets are unknown. One entry per CDR3 protein, called by TCRdb with MiXCR from the 5' RACE reads. The sample holds about 500,000 distinct CDR3 sequences, roughly 5.2% seen once. Source material: blood, either unsorted or a sorted T cell fraction (not recorded which). These receptors were collected from a male donor with ankylosing spondylitis.

This clonotype was found many times. This rearrangement joins TRBV9 to TRBJ2-5; 11 bases align to TRBD2. CDR3 length equals 15 residues. Germline V gene lookup returns CDR1 SGDLS and CDR2 YYNGEE. J was trimmed by 5 bases and V by 3 bases; bases with no gene match: 6. In DNA, the CDR3 is TGTGCCAGCAGCGGACCTAGCGGGGGGAGGGAGACCCAGTACTTC. Translating it yields CASSGPSGGRETQYF.

The V and J genes are TRBV2 and TRBJ1-1; no clear D. V was shortened by 8 bases and J by 6 bases, with 19 bases between the two germline ends. CDR3 length: 14 residues. Germline CDR1 reads SNHLY; CDR2 reads FYNNEI. Written as DNA, the CDR3 is TGTGCCAGCCACCCGGCGGGCTTCTTCTCTGAAGCTTTCTTT. Residues: CASHPAGFFSEAFF.

This clonotype was detected ten times or more. The chain is built from TRBV4-2 and TRBJ2-1; no definite D call. The CDR3 consists of 16 residues. V lost 0 bases, J lost 2 bases, and 11 bases lay in between. Germline values: CDR1 LGHNA, CDR2 YNFKEQ. The CDR3 is CASSQDSVSPYNEQFF. In nucleotides, the CDR3 is TGTGCCAGCAGCCAAGATTCAGTATCCCCCTACAATGAGCAGTTCTTC.

At least ten counts were recorded for this clonotype. The rearrangement links TRBV7-2 to TRBJ1-1; D remains ambiguous. The germline gives CDR1 SGHTA, CDR2 FQGNSA. V dropped 2 bases and J dropped 0 bases, with 10 bases sitting between them. The CDR3 is made up of 15 amino acids. For the CDR3, the DNA is TGTGCCAGCAGCTTACGAGATATCATGAACACTGAAGCTTTCTTT. Translated: CASSLRDIMNTEAFF.

This clonotype was detected only a few times. CDR3 sequence: CASSQSGGGAYGYTF. CDR3 bases: TGCGCCAGCAGCCAATCCGGCGGGGGGGCGTATGGCTACACCTTC. This rearrangement joins TRBV4-3 to TRBJ1-2; possibly TRBD1 for D (6 bases). CDR1 is LGHNA and CDR2 is YSLEER in the germline V gene. Trimming shortened V by 2 bases and J by 5 bases, and 15 bases separated the two germline ends. CDR3 length: 15 residues.